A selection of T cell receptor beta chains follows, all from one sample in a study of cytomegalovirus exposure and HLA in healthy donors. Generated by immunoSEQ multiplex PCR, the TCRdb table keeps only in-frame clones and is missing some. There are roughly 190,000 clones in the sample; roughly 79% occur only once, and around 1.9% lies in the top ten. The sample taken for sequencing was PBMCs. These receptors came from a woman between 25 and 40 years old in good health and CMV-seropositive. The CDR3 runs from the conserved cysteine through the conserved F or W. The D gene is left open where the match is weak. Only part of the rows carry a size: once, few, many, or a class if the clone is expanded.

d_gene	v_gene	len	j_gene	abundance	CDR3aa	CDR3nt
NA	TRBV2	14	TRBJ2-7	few	CASREQGPGGEQYF	TGTGCCAGCAGGGAACAGGGACCCGGGGGAGAGCAGTACTTC
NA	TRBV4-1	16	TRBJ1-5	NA	CASSPRGTTDDQPQHF	TGCGCCAGCAGCCCAAGAGGGACAACGGATGATCAGCCCCAGCATTTT
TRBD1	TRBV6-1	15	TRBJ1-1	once	CASSRRTGADTEAFF	TGTGCCAGCAGCCGGAGGACAGGGGCAGACACTGAAGCTTTCTTT
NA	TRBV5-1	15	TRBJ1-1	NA	CASSLVSGEHTEAFF	TGCGCCAGCAGCTTGGTGTCAGGCGAGCACACTGAAGCTTTCTTT
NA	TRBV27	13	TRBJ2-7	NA	CAAGPRGNYEQYF	TGTGCCGCTGGGCCCAGGGGAAACTACGAGCAGTACTTC
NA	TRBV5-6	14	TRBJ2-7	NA	CASSLRDFHYEQYF	TGTGCCAGCAGCTTACGGGACTTTCACTACGAGCAGTACTTC
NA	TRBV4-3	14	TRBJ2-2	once	CASSQVFDTGELFF	TGCGCCAGCAGCCAAGTTTTCGACACCGGGGAGCTGTTTTTT
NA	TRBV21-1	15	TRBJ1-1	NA	CASSDRSSMNTEAFF	TGTGCCAGCAGTGACAGGTCCTCCATGAACACTGAAGCTTTCTTT
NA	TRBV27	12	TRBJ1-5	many	CASSFRNQPQHF	TGTGCCAGCAGTTTCAGGAATCAGCCCCAGCATTTT
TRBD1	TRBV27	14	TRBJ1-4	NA	CAARRAGGNEKLFF	TGTGCCGCCCGTCGGGCAGGGGGGAATGAAAAACTGTTTTTT
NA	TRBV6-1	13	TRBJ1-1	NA	CASRHRANTEAFF	TGTGCCAGCAGACACAGGGCGAACACTGAAGCTTTCTTT
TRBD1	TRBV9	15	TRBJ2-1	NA	CASSETGGAYNEQFF	TGTGCCAGCAGCGAGACAGGGGGCGCCTACAATGAGCAGTTCTTC
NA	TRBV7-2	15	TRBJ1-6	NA	CASSLRGTYNSPLHF	TGTGCCAGCAGCTTAAGGGGGACCTATAATTCACCCCTCCACTTT
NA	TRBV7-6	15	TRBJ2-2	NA	CASSLGTDGTGELFF	TGTGCCAGCAGCTTAGGGACAGACGGCACCGGGGAGCTGTTTTTT
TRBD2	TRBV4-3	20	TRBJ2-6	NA	CASSHPRRLAGVFGANVLTF	TGCGCCAGCAGCCACCCGAGGAGGCTAGCGGGAGTCTTTGGGGCCAACGTCCTGACTTTC
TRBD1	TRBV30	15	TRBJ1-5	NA	CAWSFKTGDYQPQHF	TGTGCCTGGAGTTTTAAGACAGGGGATTATCAGCCCCAGCATTTT
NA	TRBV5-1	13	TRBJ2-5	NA	CASSLRERETQYF	TGCGCCAGCAGCTTGCGGGAGAGAGAGACCCAGTACTTC
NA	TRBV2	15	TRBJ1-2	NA	CASRFQVGANYGYTF	TGTGCCAGCCGTTTTCAGGTGGGGGCAAACTATGGCTACACCTTC
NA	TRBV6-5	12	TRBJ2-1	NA	CASSKIAGEQFF	TGTGCCAGCAGTAAGATAGCTGGTGAGCAGTTCTTC
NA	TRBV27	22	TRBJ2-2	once	CASSLSLSPTLTGSPRMRELFF	TGTGCCAGCAGTTTGTCCCTATCCCCTACTCTGACAGGTTCCCCCCGGATGCGGGAGCTGTTTTTT
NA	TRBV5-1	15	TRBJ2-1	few	CASSPRAGVNNEQFF	TGCGCCAGCAGCCCTCGTGCAGGGGTCAACAATGAGCAGTTCTTC
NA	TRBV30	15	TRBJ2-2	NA	CAWSSRLANTGELFF	TGTGCCTGGAGTTCTAGGCTGGCAAACACCGGGGAGCTGTTTTTT
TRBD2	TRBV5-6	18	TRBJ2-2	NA	CASSGGTSGGAYTGELFF	TGTGCTAGCAGCGGCGGGACTAGCGGGGGGGCGTACACCGGGGAGCTGTTTTTT
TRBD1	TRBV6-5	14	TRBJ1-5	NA	CANSKGQGNQPQHF	TGTGCCAATTCAAAAGGACAGGGCAATCAGCCCCAGCATTTT
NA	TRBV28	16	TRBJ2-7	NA	CASAGGGGRTNYEQYF	TGTGCCAGCGCGGGCGGAGGCGGCAGAACTAACTACGAGCAGTACTTC
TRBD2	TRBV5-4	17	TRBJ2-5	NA	CASSLGSGGDVGETQYF	TGTGCCAGCAGCTTGGGTAGCGGGGGGGACGTCGGGGAGACCCAGTACTTC
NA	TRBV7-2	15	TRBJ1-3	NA	CASSIASLTGNTIYF	TGTGCCAGCAGCATAGCCTCACTAACTGGAAACACCATATATTTT
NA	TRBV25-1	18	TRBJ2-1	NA	CASSDRPRRGRGHNEQFF	TGTGCCAGCAGTGATAGACCCCGCAGGGGAAGGGGTCACAATGAGCAGTTCTTC
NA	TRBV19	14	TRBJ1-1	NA	CASSRRGLNTEAFF	TGTGCCAGTTCCCGCAGGGGCCTGAACACTGAAGCTTTCTTT
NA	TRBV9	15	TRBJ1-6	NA	CASSVSTGPNSPLHF	TGTGCCAGCAGCGTGAGCACAGGTCCTAATTCACCCCTCCACTTT
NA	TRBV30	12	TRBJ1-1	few	CAWRREENEAFF	TGTGCCTGGAGAAGGGAGGAAAATGAAGCTTTCTTT
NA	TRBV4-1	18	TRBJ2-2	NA	CASSLNLRQASHTGELFF	TGCGCCAGCAGCCTAAACCTAAGACAGGCCTCCCACACCGGGGAGCTGTTTTTT
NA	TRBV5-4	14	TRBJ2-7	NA	CASSRMTDPYEQYF	TGTGCCAGCAGCCGAATGACAGACCCCTACGAGCAGTACTTC
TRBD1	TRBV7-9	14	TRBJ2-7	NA	CASSANRGQYEQYF	TGTGCCAGCAGCGCAAACAGGGGGCAGTACGAGCAGTACTTC
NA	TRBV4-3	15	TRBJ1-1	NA	CASSQAVTTGNEAFF	TGCGCCAGCAGCCAAGCGGTAACGACAGGAAATGAAGCTTTCTTT
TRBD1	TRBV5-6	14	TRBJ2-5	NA	CASSLVTGGETQYF	TGTGCCAGCAGCTTGGTTACAGGGGGGGAGACCCAGTACTTC
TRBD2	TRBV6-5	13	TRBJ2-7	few	CATTPAGLYEQYF	TGTGCCACCACGCCAGCGGGGTTGTACGAGCAGTACTTC
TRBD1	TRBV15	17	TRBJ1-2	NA	CATSRGLGQGTDYGYTF	TGTGCCACCAGCAGAGGCCTTGGACAGGGGACGGACTATGGCTACACCTTC
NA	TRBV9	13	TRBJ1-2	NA	CASSKGGEYGYTF	TGTGCCAGCAGCAAAGGGGGGGAGTATGGCTACACCTTC
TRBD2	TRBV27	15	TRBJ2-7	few	CASSLSSGRNYEQYF	TGTGCCAGCAGTTTATCGAGCGGGAGGAACTACGAGCAGTACTTC
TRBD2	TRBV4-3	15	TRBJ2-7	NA	CASSQDRGGAYEQYF	TGCGCCAGCAGCCAAGATAGGGGAGGGGCTTACGAGCAGTACTTC